A selection of T cell receptor beta chains follows, all from one sample in a study of PD-1 blockade in mismatch repair-deficient tumors. These receptors' antigens are unknown. TCRdb keeps only in-frame clones here, not all; method: immunoSEQ multiplex PCR. The sample consists of around 13,000 clones, approximately 84% of them appearing once. The specimen comprised cells cultured in vitro, sampled from a patient treated with pembrolizumab. The source of these receptors is an adult with mismatch repair-deficient cancer. Both conserved end residues are part of each CDR3. Fields, in order: D gene, V gene, J gene, CDR3 DNA, CDR3 protein. D genes are given only for firm matches.

D gene: -; V gene: TRBV5-4; J gene: TRBJ1-2; CDR3 DNA: TGTGCCAGCAGCTTTAGGCCGGGGGGGGCGGAGGGCTACACCTTC; CDR3 protein: CASSFRPGGAEGYTF
D gene: TRBD1; V gene: TRBV7-9; J gene: TRBJ1-1; CDR3 DNA: TGTGCCAGCAGCCCCATGGGACAGGGGGTACAAGTGGAAGCTTTCTTT; CDR3 protein: CASSPMGQGVQVEAFF
D gene: -; V gene: TRBV5-4; J gene: TRBJ2-3; CDR3 DNA: TGTGCCAGCAGCCGGGACAAAGTTAATACGCAGTATTTT; CDR3 protein: CASSRDKVNTQYF
D gene: -; V gene: TRBV5-1; J gene: TRBJ2-5; CDR3 DNA: TGCGCCAGCAGCCCCCAGGGGGGGCCAGAGACCCAGTACTTC; CDR3 protein: CASSPQGGPETQYF
D gene: -; V gene: TRBV7-9; J gene: TRBJ2-7; CDR3 DNA: TGTGCCAGCAGCTTAGAGGTAGTCGAGCAGTACTTC; CDR3 protein: CASSLEVVEQYF
D gene: TRBD1; V gene: TRBV15; J gene: TRBJ2-2; CDR3 DNA: TGTGCCACCAGTCAGGGGGCCATCACCGGGGAGCTGTTTTTT; CDR3 protein: CATSQGAITGELFF
D gene: -; V gene: TRBV11-1; J gene: TRBJ2-7; CDR3 DNA: TGTGCCAGCAGCCTCCGACCCCAGGGTGTCTCCTACGAGCAGTACTTC; CDR3 protein: CASSLRPQGVSYEQYF
D gene: -; V gene: TRBV18; J gene: TRBJ1-1; CDR3 DNA: TGTGCCAGCTCACCACGGGCCGGTATCACTGAAGCTTTCTTT; CDR3 protein: CASSPRAGITEAFF
D gene: -; V gene: TRBV27; J gene: TRBJ1-5; CDR3 DNA: TGTGCCAGCAGTTTCTTAGGGAATAGCAATCAGCCCCAGCATTTT; CDR3 protein: CASSFLGNSNQPQHF
D gene: -; V gene: TRBV7-3; J gene: TRBJ2-2; CDR3 DNA: TGTGCCAGCAGCTTAAGTAGCAGGAACACCGGGGAGCTGTTTTTT; CDR3 protein: CASSLSSRNTGELFF
D gene: TRBD1; V gene: TRBV6-1; J gene: TRBJ1-1; CDR3 DNA: TGTGCCAGCAGTGCCAACAGGGGGGGCAACACTGAAGCTTTCTTT; CDR3 protein: CASSANRGGNTEAFF
D gene: -; V gene: TRBV15; J gene: TRBJ1-2; CDR3 DNA: TGTGCCACCAGCAGAGATAGAGGGGGGTTAGGCTACACCTTC; CDR3 protein: CATSRDRGGLGYTF
D gene: -; V gene: TRBV28; J gene: TRBJ2-1; CDR3 DNA: TGTGCCAGCAGTTTATCCCCTCTATCCTACAATGAGCAGTTCTTC; CDR3 protein: CASSLSPLSYNEQFF
D gene: TRBD1; V gene: TRBV18; J gene: TRBJ2-7; CDR3 DNA: TGTGCCAGCTCACGGACAGGGCCGGAGGAGCAGTACTTC; CDR3 protein: CASSRTGPEEQYF
D gene: TRBD1; V gene: TRBV28; J gene: TRBJ1-1; CDR3 DNA: TGTGCCAGCAATTCAGGGGGGGGAACTGAAGCTTTCTTT; CDR3 protein: CASNSGGGTEAFF
D gene: -; V gene: TRBV6-5; J gene: TRBJ2-7; CDR3 DNA: TGTGCCAGCAGTTACGGTTTGGGGGGCGGGAACGAGCAGTACTTC; CDR3 protein: CASSYGLGGGNEQYF
D gene: -; V gene: TRBV11-2; J gene: TRBJ2-2; CDR3 DNA: TGTGCCAGCAGCTTAGGGTCCCGGGAGTGGGAGCTGTTTTTT; CDR3 protein: CASSLGSREWELFF
D gene: TRBD2; V gene: TRBV5-1; J gene: TRBJ2-1; CDR3 DNA: TGCGCCAGCAGCTCGCAGGTAGCGGGGGGGGATGAGCAGTTCTTC; CDR3 protein: CASSSQVAGGDEQFF
D gene: -; V gene: TRBV5-6; J gene: TRBJ2-1; CDR3 DNA: TGTGCCAGCAGCTTGGATCTTCTTAACTCCCATGAGCAGTTCTTC; CDR3 protein: CASSLDLLNSHEQFF
D gene: -; V gene: TRBV27; J gene: TRBJ2-7; CDR3 DNA: TGTGCCAGCAGTTCCCATTACGAGCAGTACTTC; CDR3 protein: CASSSHYEQYF